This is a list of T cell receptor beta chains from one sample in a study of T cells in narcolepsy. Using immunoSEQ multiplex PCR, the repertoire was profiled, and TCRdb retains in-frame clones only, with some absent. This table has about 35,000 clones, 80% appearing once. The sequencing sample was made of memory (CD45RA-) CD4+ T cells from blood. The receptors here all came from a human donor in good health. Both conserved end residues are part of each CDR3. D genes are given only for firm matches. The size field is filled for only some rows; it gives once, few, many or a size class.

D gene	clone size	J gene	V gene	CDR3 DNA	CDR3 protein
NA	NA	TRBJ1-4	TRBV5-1	TGCGCCAGCAGCTTACGGACGACCGATGAAAAACTGTTTTTT	CASSLRTTDEKLFF
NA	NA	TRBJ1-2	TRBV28	TGTGCCAGCAGTTTCGGCGGGGATGGCTACACCTTC	CASSFGGDGYTF
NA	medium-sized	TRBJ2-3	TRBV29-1	TGCAGCGTTGAATTAGGCAGCACAGATACGCAGTATTTT	CSVELGSTDTQYF
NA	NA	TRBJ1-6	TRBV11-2	TGTGCCAGCACCTATGGCCGGCCAGGCCCTAGCTCCTATAATTCACCCCTCCACTTT	CASTYGRPGPSSYNSPLHF
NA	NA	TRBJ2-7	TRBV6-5	TGTGCCAGCAGTATCACTAGCTTCTACGAGCAGTACTTC	CASSITSFYEQYF
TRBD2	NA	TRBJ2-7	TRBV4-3	TGCGCCAGCAGCCAAGTTTTGGCTAGCGGGGTGATCTACGAGCAGTACTTC	CASSQVLASGVIYEQYF
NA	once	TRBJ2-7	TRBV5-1	TGCGCCAGCAGCTTGGGCGGGCACTTGGGCCAAGAGCAGTACTTC	CASSLGGHLGQEQYF
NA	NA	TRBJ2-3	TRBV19	TGTGCCAGTAATACCCCTAGCACAGATACGCAGTATTTT	CASNTPSTDTQYF
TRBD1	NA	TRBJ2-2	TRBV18	TGTGCCAGCTCAGCATGGGACAGTTCCACCGGGGAGCTGTTTTTT	CASSAWDSSTGELFF
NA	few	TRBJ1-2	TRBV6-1	TGTGCCAGCAGTGAAAAGGAATTCTATGGCTACACCTTC	CASSEKEFYGYTF
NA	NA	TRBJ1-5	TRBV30	TGTGCCTGGGGGGCAGGCAATCAGCCCCAGCATTTT	CAWGAGNQPQHF
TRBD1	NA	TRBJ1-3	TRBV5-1	TGCGCCAGCAGCTTGACAGGGGTCGACGGAAACACCATATATTTT	CASSLTGVDGNTIYF
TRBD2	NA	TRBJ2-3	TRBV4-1	TGCGCCAGCAGCTTCCGGTGGGGTAGACCCAAAGCGGGAGTAGGAGATACGCAGTATTTT	CASSFRWGRPKAGVGDTQYF
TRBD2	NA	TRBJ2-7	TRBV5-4	TGTGCCAGCAGCTTGGAGACTAGCGGGGGGTCATCCTCCTACGAGCAGTACTTC	CASSLETSGGSSSYEQYF
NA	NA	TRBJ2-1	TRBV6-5	TGTGCCAGCAGTTACGCCCCCCTAACCTACAATGAGCAGTTCTTC	CASSYAPLTYNEQFF
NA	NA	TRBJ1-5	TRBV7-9	TGTGCCAGCAGTCGGGACACCCAAAGCAATCAGCCCCAGCATTTT	CASSRDTQSNQPQHF
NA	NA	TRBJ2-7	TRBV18	TGTGCCAGCTCACCCCACCCTGGGGCCTTGCAGCAGTACTTC	CASSPHPGALQQYF
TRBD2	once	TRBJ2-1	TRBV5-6	TGTGCCAGCAGCTTGGTACTAGCGCCCTACAATGAGCAGTTCTTC	CASSLVLAPYNEQFF
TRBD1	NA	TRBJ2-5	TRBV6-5	TGTGCCAGCAGTTACTTTACAGGGGGGGAGACCCAGTACTTC	CASSYFTGGETQYF
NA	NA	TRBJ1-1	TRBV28	TGTGCCAGCACCCAACACATCTACACTGAAGCCTTCTTT	CASTQHIYTEAFF
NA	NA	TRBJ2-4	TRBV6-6	TGTGCCAGCAGTTCCTTACAGGGTGATAAGAACATTCAGTACTTC	CASSSLQGDKNIQYF
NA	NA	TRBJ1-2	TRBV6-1	TGTGCCAGCAGTGCCACATCTAACTATGGCTACACCTTC	CASSATSNYGYTF
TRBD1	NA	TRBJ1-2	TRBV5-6	TGTGCCAGCAGCACCCCGGGACAGGGGAACTATGGCTACACCTTC	CASSTPGQGNYGYTF
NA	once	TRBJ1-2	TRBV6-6	TGTGCCAGCAGTTACCAACCGAACTATGGCTACACCTTC	CASSYQPNYGYTF
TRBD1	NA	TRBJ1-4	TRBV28	TGTGCCAGCAGAGCGGACAGGGGGGTTCGTGAAAAACTGTTTTTT	CASRADRGVREKLFF
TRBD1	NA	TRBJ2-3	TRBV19	TGTGCCAGTAGCAGCCACCGGGACAGGGGCTCAGATACGCAGTATTTT	CASSSHRDRGSDTQYF
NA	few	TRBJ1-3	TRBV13	TGTGCCAGCAGCTTAGGCACAGGAGGAAACACCATATATTTT	CASSLGTGGNTIYF